Below, 13 T cell receptor beta chains from the same sample are listed, as sequenced in a study of shared clonotypes between healthy human individuals. Sequenced by immunoSEQ multiplex PCR; TCRdb stores in-frame clones only, minus some. The sample includes hundreds of thousands of clones, 90% to 96% of them seen just once. Sequencing was done on a sample of naive CD4+ T cells sorted from blood. The subset: CD45RA+ positively selected. The receptors derive from a woman in her twenties or thirties in good health.

The rearrangement links TRBV28 to TRBJ1-4; D may be TRBD1 (5 bases). The V gene lost 1 base and the J gene lost 5 bases, with 8 bases spanning the gap. This CDR3 has 14 residues. CDR1 and CDR2 from the germline V gene are MDHEN and SYDVKM. CDR3 residues: CASSLSQANEKLFF. The DNA of the CDR3 is TGTGCCAGCAGTTTATCACAGGCAAATGAAAAACTGTTTTTT.

The V gene is TRBV7-8, the J gene TRBJ2-1, with TRBD2 matching 8 bases. The J segment lost 8 bases and the V segment lost 4 bases, leaving 4 bases of the junction unmatched. CDR1 SGHVS and CDR2 FQNEAQ come from the germline V gene. The CDR3 totals 13 residues. The CDR3 sequence is CASSSAAGDEQFF. The DNA of the CDR3 is TGTGCCAGCAGCTCCGCAGCGGGAGATGAGCAGTTCTTC.

The J gene is TRBJ1-2, the V gene TRBV28; TRBD1 matches 9 bases. V gave up 5 bases and J gave up 0 bases; unmatched junction bases: 7. Germline CDR1 and CDR2: MDHEN and SYDVKM. The CDR3 totals 16 residues. The CDR3 is CASSRTGENTNYGYTF. In DNA, the CDR3 is TGTGCCAGCAGTCGGACAGGGGAGAATACTAACTATGGCTACACCTTC.

The chain combines TRBV5-1 with TRBJ2-7; D gene uncertain. Germline loops: CDR1 SGHRS, CDR2 YFSETQ. V lost 1 base and J 5 bases, leaving 16 bases between the germline ends. This CDR3 comprises 15 residues. Here the CDR3 DNA reads TGCGCCAGCAGCTTGAGTGCAGGCGCAAGCCACGAGCAGTACTTC. It specifies CASSLSAGASHEQYF.

In this sample, this clone turned up once. The rearrangement joins TRBV5-4 to TRBJ2-7; 10 bases align to TRBD2. The CDR3 is made up of 16 amino acids. Germline lookup yields CDR1 SGHNT and CDR2 YYREEE (reference sequence). Trimming took 4 bases from V and 5 from J; bases not matched to a gene: 12. The chain's CDR3 is CASSLGPGTSVDEQYF. In nucleotides, the CDR3 is TGTGCCAGCAGCCTGGGCCCCGGGACTAGCGTGGACGAGCAGTACTTC.

The J gene is TRBJ2-3, the V gene TRBV6-1; no firm D call. The CDR3 has 12 residues. The V end lost 6 bases, the J end lost 6 bases, and 10 bases lay between the germline ends. The germline V gene encodes CDR1 MNHNS and CDR2 SASEGT. CDR3 nucleotide sequence: TGTGCCAGCAGGAGCAATGTGGATACGCAGTATTTT. Translating it yields CASRSNVDTQYF.

The chain recombines TRBV19 with TRBJ1-1, with 8 bases fitting TRBD1. CDR3 size: 13 residues. The junction had 5 bases not matched to a gene; V was cut back by 6 bases and J by 5 bases. Germline CDR1 LNHDA, CDR2 SQIVND (reference sequence). CDR3 sequence: CASSKQGGTEAFF. The DNA of the CDR3 is TGTGCCAGTAGCAAACAGGGGGGGACTGAAGCTTTCTTT.

The J gene is TRBJ1-1, the V gene TRBV18; a weak D match, TRBD1 (5 bases). Looked up from germline, CDR1 is KGHSH and CDR2 is LQKENI. The CDR3 covers 16 residues. Trimming left V 4 bases short and J 5 bases short, with 20 bases between. CDR3 loop: CASSLRDLRASTEAFF. For the CDR3, the DNA is TGTGCCAGCTCACTCAGGGATCTGAGGGCTAGTACTGAAGCTTTCTTT. Based on the CDR3 plus reference TRBV18 and TRBJ1-1, the full variable domain is NAGVMQNPRHLVRRRGQEARLRCSPMKGHSHVYWYRQLPEEGLKFMVYLQKENIIDESGMPKERFSAEFPKEGPSILRIQQVVRGDSAAYFCASSLRDLRASTEAFFGQGTRLTVV.

This clone was seen a single time. The V and J genes are TRBV27 and TRBJ2-1; D gene unclear. The CDR3 has 14 amino acids. The germline CDR1 and CDR2 sequences are MNHEY and SMNVEV (reference sequence). Trimming shortened V by 3 bases and J by 9 bases, and 15 bases separated the two germline ends. DNA for the CDR3: TGTGCCAGCAGTTTGGACCCTGCGGTTCGTGAGCAGTTCTTC. Its translation is CASSLDPAVREQFF.

The chain joins TRBV28 to TRBJ2-2; 10 nucleotides line up with TRBD1. J lost 4 bases, V lost 5 bases, and 7 bases had no gene match. The CDR3 contains 16 residues. Per germline, CDR1 MDHEN and CDR2 SYDVKM. The CDR3 DNA follows: TGTGCCAGCAGTGTCCCGACAGGGGGCCTCACCGGGGAGCTGTTTTTT. It codes for CASSVPTGGLTGELFF.

The genes are TRBV28 and TRBJ1-6; D ambiguous. V was clipped by 6 bases and J by 5 bases, with 8 bases between them. The V gene's germline CDR1 is MDHEN and CDR2 SYDVKM. There are 13 residues in the CDR3. In DNA form, the CDR3 reads TGTGCCAGCAGGCGGAGAAATAATTCACCCCTCCACTTT. Protein sequence: CASRRRNNSPLHF.

This rearrangement joins TRBV9 to TRBJ1-2; D is ambiguous. The CDR3 extends over 12 amino acids. Germline V CDR1 and CDR2: SGDLS, YYNGEE. V was trimmed by 4 bases and J by 8 bases, leaving 12 bases between them. Written as DNA, the CDR3 is TGTGCCAGCAGCACAAGGGCCGGGGGCTACACCTTC. Protein product: CASSTRAGGYTF.

The chain couples TRBV11-2 to TRBJ2-3, with D perhaps matching TRBD1 (6 bases). The CDR3 is 16 residues long. Germline CDR1 is SGHAT and CDR2 is FQNNGV. Trimming took off 1 base at V and 2 bases at J, with 13 bases between the two ends. The CDR3 is CASSLVPGHNTDTQYF. The DNA for the CDR3 is TGTGCCAGCAGCTTAGTCCCGGGACATAACACAGATACGCAGTATTTT. The whole variable domain, remainder taken from reference TRBV11-2 and TRBJ2-3, is EAGVAQSPRYKIIEKRQSVAFWCNPISGHATLYWYQQILGQGPKLLIQFQNNGVVDDSQLPKDRFSAERLKGVDSTLKIQPAKLEDSAVYLCASSLVPGHNTDTQYFGPGTRLTVL.